This TCR beta chain is from a study of blood T cell repertoires in COVID-19 (dated by TCRdb to the early 2020s). As for the study more broadly: The collaborator samples originated in the United States, Italy and Spain and spanned the acute and convalescent phases of COVID-19. Where available, HLA class I and class II types were taken from metadata supplied by the sample provider and were not determined by assay-based typing. Subjects who had been exposed to COVID-19, were actively infected with it, or had recovered from it provided the deeply sampled blood TCRbeta repertoires that made up the dataset. Nearly every sample came with metadata listing a de-identified subject ID, COVID-19 status, age in years and sex. Samples were obtained from the ongoing ImmuneRACE study (first 160 participants) and from about 1,300 subjects provided by 6 global collaborators. The repertoires were released in a freely available public database intended as a resource for research on the immune response to SARS-CoV-2. The prospective study material was composed of cDNA or gDNA derived from T cells, B-cell-depleted T cells, or PBMCs. What the study reported, not specific to this receptor: How much clinical and demographic metadata was included differed by source and by participant, and the metadata was provided uncurated.

V sheds 1 base and J sheds 7 bases, leaving 7 bases between their ends. The CDR3 covers 11 residues, taking in both the cysteine and the phenylalanine. Just CDR3 DNA is preserved here, 33 bases in frame from base 1. The germline V gene supplies CDR1 SQVTM and CDR2 ANQGSEA. The immunoSEQ Assay, a bias-controlled multiplex PCR, was used to amplify TCRbeta CDR3 regions from genomic DNA. The original methods were these. The number of nucleated cells in each sample was estimated from the amplification of reference gene primers within the assay. To quantify the absolute abundance of each unique TCRbeta CDR3 rearrangement, sequence reads were collapsed and filtered. Productive Simpson clonality was computed per sample as the square root of Simpson's diversity index over productive rearrangements. Held by TCRdb, this immuneACCESS table contains in-frame sequences only and omits some clones. Under half of the omission traces to an unresolved V gene where checked; the cause of the rest is unknown. Clone size and the V and J calls come from that table; the DNA yielded D and trimming. The sample contains about 190,000 clones, roughly 84% of them found a single time. Of the sample, about 3.3% is held by the ten largest clones.

In the case of this clone: Its antigen has not been determined. No base qualities exist here, and no much larger clone lies one base off it.

In the prospective study, participants were roughly 18 to 90 years old, resided in fewer than 25 geographic areas of the United States, and were enrolled through a virtual design. In the prospective study, participants were assigned to cohorts based on the clinical history participants reported in a screening survey and a study questionnaire. Exposed participants had been in contact, within 2 weeks of entering the study, with a person who had a PCR-confirmed or clinician-diagnosed case of COVID-19. Mobile phlebotomists in the prospective study collected whole blood, serum and a nasopharyngeal or oropharyngeal swab from every participant. Prospective study participants could optionally give additional blood draws and questionnaires over an approximately 2-month period. Before DNA extraction, prospective study blood samples were shipped either frozen or at room temperature.

The sequenced sample was PBMCs or T cells enriched from blood (not recorded which). The sequence joins TRBV29-1 to TRBJ1-2; TRBD1 might be the D gene, on 5 matching bases. This clonotype was obtained from a woman aged 25-40 years who had been exposed to COVID-19. Here the CDR3 is given as CSVEAGIGYTF. The DNA sequence is as follows: TGCAGCGTTGAAGCAGGGATTGGCTACACCTTC.